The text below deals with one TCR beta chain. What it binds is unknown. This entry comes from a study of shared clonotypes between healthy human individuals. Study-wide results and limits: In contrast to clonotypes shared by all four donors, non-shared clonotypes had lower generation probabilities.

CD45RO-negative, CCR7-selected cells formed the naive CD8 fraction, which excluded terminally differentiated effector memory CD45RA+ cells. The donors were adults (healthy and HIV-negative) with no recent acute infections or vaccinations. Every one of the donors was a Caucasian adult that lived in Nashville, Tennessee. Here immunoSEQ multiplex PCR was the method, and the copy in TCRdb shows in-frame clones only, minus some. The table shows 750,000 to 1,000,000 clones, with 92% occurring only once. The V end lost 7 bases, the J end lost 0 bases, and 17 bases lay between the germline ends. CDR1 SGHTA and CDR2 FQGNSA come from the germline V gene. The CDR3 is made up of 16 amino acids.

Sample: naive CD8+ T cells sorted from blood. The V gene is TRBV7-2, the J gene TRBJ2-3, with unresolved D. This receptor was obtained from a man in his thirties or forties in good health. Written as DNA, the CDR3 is TGTGCCAGCATCCGACTGGAAACATCGAGCACAGATACGCAGTATTTT. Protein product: CASIRLETSSTDTQYF.